Listed here are 18 T cell receptor beta chains from one sample, sequenced in a study of blood T cell repertoires in COVID-19. Assay used: immunoSEQ multiplex PCR; TCRdb lists only in-frame clones, some missing. The sample lists about 71,000 clones, about 80% occurring once. What was sequenced was peripheral blood. These receptors were collected from a man between 65 and 85 years old with acute or convalescent COVID-19.

The chain links TRBV14 to TRBJ2-1; 7 nucleotides match TRBD2. CDR3 length: 13 residues. V shed 1 base and J 8 bases; nucleotides not matched to a gene: 2. CDR1 and CDR2 from the germline V gene are SGHDN and FVKESK. CDR3: CASSQVREYEQFF. CDR3 coding DNA: TGTGCCAGCAGCCAAGTGCGGGAGTATGAGCAGTTCTTC.

V gene TRBV27 combines with J gene TRBJ1-2; D perhaps matches TRBD1 (6 bases). V dropped 0 bases and J dropped 4 bases, with 12 bases sitting between them. Germline V CDR1 and CDR2: MNHEY, SMNVEV (reference sequence). CDR3 length equals 15 residues. CDR3 DNA: TGTGCCAGCAGTTTATCCTCCGGACAGACCTATGGCTACACCTTC. This codes for CASSLSSGQTYGYTF.

In nucleotides, the CDR3 is TGTGCCAGCAGCACCGATCCTCCGGGGTCTGGAGAAAAACTGTTTTTT. This codes for CASSTDPPGSGEKLFF. This chain uses TRBV7-2 with TRBJ1-4; no clear D gene. From germline, CDR1 is SGHTA and CDR2 FQGNSA. The germline V and J ends were trimmed by 5 bases and 8 bases, with 21 bases remaining between them. The CDR3 is 16 residues long.

The J gene is TRBJ1-3, the V gene TRBV9; D remains unclear. Trimming took off 0 bases at V and 4 bases at J, with 14 bases between the two ends. CDR3 size: 16 residues. Per germline, CDR1 SGDLS and CDR2 YYNGEE. CDR3 amino acids: CASSVVPGIDGNTIYF. CDR3 nucleotide sequence: TGTGCCAGCAGCGTAGTGCCGGGGATCGACGGAAACACCATATATTTT.

J is TRBJ1-2 and V is TRBV28; 7 bases agree with TRBD1. V gave up 4 bases and J gave up 8 bases; unmatched junction bases: 19. Germline assignment: CDR1 MDHEN and CDR2 SYDVKM. The CDR3 length is 17 residues. The CDR3 spells CASSSTDDTTGPGGYTF. Written as DNA, the CDR3 is TGTGCCAGCAGTTCCACGGACGACACGACAGGGCCGGGGGGCTACACCTTC.

The V and J genes are TRBV23-1 and TRBJ2-3; maybe TRBD2 (5 bases). TRBV23-1 is classed as an ORF, of uncertain function. The V end was cut by 5 bases, the J end by 10 bases, with 28 bases between. The CDR3 extends over 17 amino acids. The CDR3 sequence is CASSSHLGSGKCFAQYF. The CDR3 DNA reads TGCGCCAGCAGTTCACACTTGGGCAGCGGCAAATGTTTTGCGCAGTATTTT.

V usage is TRBV5-1 and J usage is TRBJ2-7; D is undetermined. The V end was cut by 7 bases, the J end by 1 base, with 6 bases between. Germline-derived CDR1 and CDR2 are SGHRS and YFSETQ. The CDR3 totals 11 residues. CDR3 sequence (DNA): TGCGCCAGCTCCTCGTCCTACGAGCAGTACTTC. It yields the protein CASSSSYEQYF.

This sequence joins TRBV29-1 and TRBJ1-4; maybe TRBD1 (5 bases). From germline, CDR1 is SQVTM and CDR2 ANQGSEA. Trimming removed 5 bases at V and 8 bases at J, with 9 bases between. The CDR3 has 11 residues. The CDR3 sequence is CSVRKGEKLFF. As DNA, the CDR3 is TGCAGCGTTCGAAAGGGGGAAAAACTGTTTTTT.

The V gene is TRBV19, the J gene TRBJ1-1; 7 nucleotides align to TRBD1. The CDR3 length is 16 residues. The V segment lost 1 base and the J segment 1 base; nucleotides outside the gene matches: 6. The germline gives CDR1 LNHDA, CDR2 SQIVND (reference sequence). This CDR3 reads CASSIATKGANTEAFF. For the CDR3, the DNA is TGTGCCAGTAGTATAGCGACGAAGGGGGCGAACACTGAAGCTTTCTTT. Full variable domain (remainder filled in from reference TRBV19 and TRBJ1-1): DGGITQSPKYLFRKEGQNVTLSCEQNLNHDAMYWYRQDPGQGLRLIYYSQIVNDFQKGDIAEGYSVSREKKESFPLTVTSAQKNPTAFYLCASSIATKGANTEAFFGQGTRLTVV.

This clone appeared once. Here the CDR3 DNA reads TGTGCCAGCAGCCCACGGACAGGTGCCTACAATGAGCAGTTCTTC. Translating it yields CASSPRTGAYNEQFF. The chain links TRBV11-3 to TRBJ2-1; 7 bases are a match to TRBD1. CDR3 length equals 15 residues. CDR1 is SGHNT and CDR2 is YENEEA in the germline V gene. The V gene end was trimmed by 5 bases and the J gene end by 2 bases; junction bases not matched to a gene: 6. Full variable domain (rest looked up from reference TRBV11-3 and TRBJ2-1): EAGVVQSPRYKIIEKKQPVAFWCNPISGHNTLYWYLQNLGQGPELLIRYENEEAVDDSQLPKDRFSAERLKGVDSTLKIQPAELGDSAVYLCASSPRTGAYNEQFFGPGTRLTVL.

The chain combines TRBV10-3 with TRBJ1-2, with TRBD1 as a possible D gene (6 bases). V lost 6 bases to trimming and J lost 5 bases, with 13 bases between them. Germline assignment: CDR1 ENHRY and CDR2 SYGVKD. This CDR3 spans 13 amino acids. CDR3 sequence (DNA): TGTGCCATCAGCGAGGGGGACACATATGGCTACACCTTC. Translation gives CAISEGDTYGYTF.

This chain connects TRBV5-4 to TRBJ2-5; 8 positions agree with TRBD1. V lost 0 bases, J lost 5 bases, and 0 bases stayed unmatched. Germline CDR1 reads SGHNT; CDR2 reads YYREEE (reference sequence). This CDR3 is 13 amino acids long. CDR3: CASSLGQGETQYF. CDR3 in DNA: TGTGCCAGCAGCTTGGGACAGGGGGAGACCCAGTACTTC.

The CDR3: CASSLAGTGGISYEQYF. CDR3 nucleotides: TGCGCCAGCAGCTTGGCCGGGACAGGGGGCATCTCCTACGAGCAGTACTTC. V gene TRBV5-1 combines with J gene TRBJ2-7, with TRBD1 identical over 12 bases. Germline-derived CDR1 and CDR2 are SGHRS and YFSETQ. CDR3 length: 17 residues. V lost 0 bases to trimming and J lost 0 bases; unmatched junction nucleotides: 4.

The chain joins TRBV2 to TRBJ2-1; 7 bases line up with TRBD2. V was pared by 7 bases and J by 5 bases, with 5 bases of the junction left unmatched. CDR3 length: 13 amino acids. Looked up from germline, CDR1 is SNHLY and CDR2 is FYNNEI. CDR3 protein: CASKRLADNEQFF. The CDR3 DNA reads as TGTGCCAGCAAAAGGCTAGCGGACAATGAGCAGTTCTTC.

This chain's CDR3 is CAWSTGTSGVTDTQYF. The CDR3 coding sequence is TGTGCCTGGAGTACCGGGACTAGCGGGGTCACAGATACGCAGTATTTT. This chain connects TRBV30 to TRBJ2-3, with 13 bases that match TRBD2. Per the germline V gene, CDR1 is GTSNPN and CDR2 is SVGIG (reference sequence). The CDR3 loop spans 16 amino acids. J gave up 2 bases and V 2 bases, and 4 bases lay outside the gene matches. The entire variable domain, with the rest obtained from reference TRBV30 and TRBJ2-3, is as follows: SQTIHQWPATLVQPVGSPLSLECTVEGTSNPNLYWYRQAAGRGLQLLFYSVGIGQISSEVPQNLSASRPQDRQFILSSKKLLLSDSGFYLCAWSTGTSGVTDTQYFGPGTRLTVL.

This clone has just one count. The V call is TRBV5-1, the J call TRBJ1-3, with no clear D. Germline assignment: CDR1 SGHRS and CDR2 YFSETQ. The CDR3 has 15 residues. V gave up 0 bases and J gave up 0 bases, with 7 bases separating them. For the CDR3, the DNA is TGCGCCAGCAGCTTGGGAGACTACTCTGGAAACACCATATATTTT. Translated, it gives CASSLGDYSGNTIYF. The full variable domain, in which reference TRBV5-1 and TRBJ1-3 provide the parts outside the CDR3, is KAGVTQTPRYLIKTRGQQVTLSCSPISGHRSVSWYQQTPGQGLQFLFEYFSETQRNKGNFPGRFSGRQFSNSRSEMNVSTLELGDSALYLCASSLGDYSGNTIYFGEGSWLTVV.

This sequence joins TRBV5-5 and TRBJ1-2; no reliable D call. Trimming removed 4 bases at V and 0 bases at J, with 13 bases between. CDR1 and CDR2 (germline): SGHKS, YYEKEE (reference sequence). The CDR3 sequence is 15 residues long. CDR3 loop: CASSPTAAPNYGYTF. CDR3 coding DNA: TGTGCCAGCAGCCCCACGGCGGCCCCTAACTATGGCTACACCTTC.

The V call is TRBV4-3, the J call TRBJ2-1, with D tentatively TRBD1 (5 bases). The CDR3 runs 13 residues. V lost 4 bases and J lost 9, with 13 bases in between. Germline V gives CDR1 LGHNA, CDR2 YSLEER. The CDR3 loop is CASSRQTDLEQFF. Written as DNA, the CDR3 is TGCGCCAGCAGCCGACAGACGGACCTTGAGCAGTTCTTC.